The 2 T cell receptor beta chains below come from one sample, sequenced in a study of memory CD4+ T cells and cytomegalovirus serostatus (dated by TCRdb to about 2019). Single viable CD3+CD4+CD8-CD45RO+ cells were sorted as memory CD4+ T cells on a FACSAria II. The method behind the library was the immunoSEQ multiplex PCR assay. TCRdb carries this immuneACCESS record with in-frame sequences only. Its versions omit some clonotypes, under half of them owing to an unresolved V gene in the studies checked, with the rest unexplained. Across this sample there are roughly 60,000 clones, with roughly 77% seen only once. 1% to 1.2% of the sample comes from the top ten. Sequencing was done on a sample of memory CD4+ T cells from blood. The receptors originated from an adult in good health and CMV-seronegative.

The rearrangement joins TRBV28 to TRBJ1-4, with D unresolved. The CDR3 sequence is 14 residues long. Germline lookup yields CDR1 MDHEN and CDR2 SYDVKM. Trimming cost V 5 bases and J 2 bases, with 9 bases left between them. The CDR3 sequence is CASSREGTNEKLFF. CDR3 coding DNA: TGTGCCAGCAGTAGGGAAGGGACTAATGAAAAACTGTTTTTT.

There are a few counts of this clone. The chain uses TRBV7-8 and TRBJ1-1; D is unresolved. Germline CDR1 is SGHVS and CDR2 is FQNEAQ. There are 16 residues in the CDR3. The V and J ends lost 2 bases and 1 base respectively, with 14 bases between them. The CDR3 DNA is TGTGCCAGCAGCTTACGCCTGGCTCAGACGAACACTGAAGCTTTCTTT. It encodes CASSLRLAQTNTEAFF.